This T cell receptor beta chain derives from a study of blood T cell repertoires in COVID-19. About the research overall: From the United States, Italy and Spain came samples of acute and convalescent COVID-19. Sources were T cells, B-cell-depleted T cells, or PBMCs; the material itself was cDNA or gDNA.

Trimming cost V 1 base and J 5 bases, with 4 bases left between them. The CDR3 has 12 residues. Per the germline V gene, CDR1 is SGHTA and CDR2 is FQGNSA. Authors' data handling: Scientists estimated how many nucleated cells there were by amplifying reference gene primers. The protocol was immunoSEQ multiplex PCR, while the TCRdb copy is restricted to in-frame clones and leaves out a portion. The DNA gave D and trimming, while V, J and clone size come from that table. The sample contains about 150,000 clones, approximately 90% of which appear only once. The chain carries TRBV7-2 and TRBJ2-3; D is unresolved. The sequence derives from a man aged 55 to 70 with active or convalescent COVID-19. The sample was peripheral blood. CDR3 bases: TGTGCCAGCAGCTTAGTAGTAGATACGCAGTATTTT. It translates to CASSLVVDTQYF.